This is a list of T cell receptor beta chains from one sample in a study of blood T cell repertoires in COVID-19. Data came from immunoSEQ multiplex PCR; TCRdb stores just in-frame clones and leaves some out. The data contain about 75,000 clones, about 85% of them seen just once; the ten biggest clones take up around 9.8%. The sample consisted of peripheral blood. Receptors originate from a human donor in a cohort sampled during active COVID-19. The CDR3 runs from the conserved cysteine through the conserved F or W. The D gene is left open where the match is weak. Clone size is given for some rows only: seen once, a few or many times, or a class if the clone is expanded.

j_call: TRBJ1-1
d_call: -
v_call: TRBV4-1
clone_size: -
cdr3_aa: CASSHGPNTEAFF
cdr3_nt: TGCGCCAGCAGCCATGGGCCGAACACTGAAGCTTTCTTT

j_call: TRBJ2-3
d_call: TRBD1
v_call: TRBV27
clone_size: -
cdr3_aa: CASSTPNRGSADTQYF
cdr3_nt: TGTGCCAGCAGTACCCCCAACAGGGGGTCGGCAGATACGCAGTATTTT

j_call: TRBJ2-1
d_call: TRBD1
v_call: TRBV18
clone_size: -
cdr3_aa: CASSPGQDDYNEQFF
cdr3_nt: TGTGCCAGCTCACCGGGACAGGATGACTACAATGAGCAGTTCTTC

j_call: TRBJ1-5
d_call: TRBD1
v_call: TRBV9
clone_size: -
cdr3_aa: CASSGRQGMGQPQHF
cdr3_nt: TGTGCCAGCAGCGGGCGACAGGGGATGGGTCAGCCCCAGCATTTT

j_call: TRBJ1-2
d_call: -
v_call: TRBV4-2
clone_size: -
cdr3_aa: CASSQELLGQGRGFYYGYTF
cdr3_nt: TGTGCCAGCAGCCAAGAGTTATTAGGGCAAGGCCGGGGGTTCTACTATGGCTACACCTTC

j_call: TRBJ2-7
d_call: TRBD1
v_call: TRBV7-2
clone_size: -
cdr3_aa: CASSIGTTGNSAQYF
cdr3_nt: TGTGCCAGCAGCATTGGAACGACAGGGAATTCAGCGCAGTACTTC

j_call: TRBJ1-5
d_call: -
v_call: TRBV2
clone_size: -
cdr3_aa: CASKTEINQPQHF
cdr3_nt: TGTGCCAGCAAGACAGAGATCAATCAGCCCCAGCATTTT

j_call: TRBJ2-7
d_call: TRBD1
v_call: TRBV4-1
clone_size: -
cdr3_aa: CASSQALQSRKGASYEQYF
cdr3_nt: TGCGCCAGCAGCCAAGCACTACAGTCTCGGAAGGGGGCCTCCTACGAGCAGTACTTC

j_call: TRBJ1-4
d_call: TRBD1
v_call: TRBV27
clone_size: -
cdr3_aa: CASRRQGWGEKLFF
cdr3_nt: TGTGCCAGCAGGAGACAGGGCTGGGGTGAAAAACTGTTTTTT

j_call: TRBJ2-1
d_call: TRBD2
v_call: TRBV15
clone_size: once
cdr3_aa: CATSRRTSGGAVDEQFF
cdr3_nt: TGTGCCACCAGCAGAAGGACTAGCGGGGGGGCAGTCGATGAGCAGTTCTTC

j_call: TRBJ1-2
d_call: TRBD1
v_call: TRBV7-9
clone_size: -
cdr3_aa: CASSFTRLQGDGYTF
cdr3_nt: TGTGCCAGCAGCTTTACGCGACTACAGGGGGATGGCTACACCTTC

j_call: TRBJ2-5
d_call: -
v_call: TRBV7-8
clone_size: -
cdr3_aa: CASSLIRDQETQYF
cdr3_nt: TGTGCCAGCAGCTTGATCAGGGACCAAGAGACCCAGTACTTC

j_call: TRBJ2-2
d_call: TRBD1
v_call: TRBV2
clone_size: few
cdr3_aa: CASKETGAGELFF
cdr3_nt: TGTGCCAGCAAAGAGACAGGGGCCGGGGAGCTGTTTTTT

j_call: TRBJ2-1
d_call: -
v_call: TRBV19
clone_size: -
cdr3_aa: CASSTGQSFYNEQFF
cdr3_nt: TGTGCCAGTAGTACAGGACAGTCATTTTACAATGAGCAGTTCTTC

j_call: TRBJ1-2
d_call: TRBD1
v_call: TRBV27
clone_size: -
cdr3_aa: CASSLVPTGGGYGYTF
cdr3_nt: TGTGCCAGCAGTCTTGTCCCCACAGGGGGCGGTTATGGCTACACCTTC

j_call: TRBJ1-2
d_call: -
v_call: TRBV6-2/TRBV6-3
clone_size: -
cdr3_aa: CASSFRTDTGDYGYTF
cdr3_nt: TGTGCCAGCAGTTTCAGGACTGACACCGGAGACTATGGCTACACCTTC

j_call: TRBJ1-1
d_call: -
v_call: TRBV7-2
clone_size: -
cdr3_aa: CASSLVPYPGIGRNTEAFF
cdr3_nt: TGTGCCAGCAGCTTAGTGCCCTACCCGGGGATAGGGAGGAACACTGAAGCTTTCTTT

j_call: TRBJ1-2
d_call: -
v_call: TRBV20-1
clone_size: -
cdr3_aa: CSASQSGYTF
cdr3_nt: TGCAGTGCTAGTCAATCTGGCTACACCTTC

j_call: TRBJ2-3
d_call: TRBD1
v_call: TRBV18
clone_size: -
cdr3_aa: CASSPQGGTGGTDTQYF
cdr3_nt: TGTGCCAGCTCACCGCAAGGAGGGACAGGGGGCACAGATACGCAGTATTTT

j_call: TRBJ2-1
d_call: -
v_call: TRBV15
clone_size: once
cdr3_aa: CATSGAARPIYNEQFF
cdr3_nt: TGTGCCACCAGCGGGGCAGCCCGACCTATCTACAATGAGCAGTTCTTC

j_call: TRBJ2-1
d_call: TRBD2
v_call: TRBV5-1
clone_size: -
cdr3_aa: CASRPSRGARSVGEQFF
cdr3_nt: TGCGCCAGCAGACCTTCGCGGGGGGCACGAAGTGTCGGCGAGCAGTTCTTC

j_call: TRBJ2-5
d_call: -
v_call: TRBV29-1
clone_size: -
cdr3_aa: CSVVSPRETQYF
cdr3_nt: TGCAGCGTTGTGAGCCCCCGGGAGACCCAGTACTTC

j_call: TRBJ2-7
d_call: -
v_call: TRBV3-1/TRBV3-2
clone_size: -
cdr3_aa: CASSSGSSYEQYF
cdr3_nt: TGTGCCAGCAGCTCTGGGAGCTCCTACGAGCAGTACTTC

j_call: TRBJ2-5
d_call: TRBD2
v_call: TRBV12-3/TRBV12-4
clone_size: -
cdr3_aa: CASSFSGVETQYF
cdr3_nt: TGTGCCAGCAGTTTCAGCGGGGTAGAGACCCAGTACTTC

j_call: TRBJ2-3
d_call: TRBD1
v_call: TRBV4-1
clone_size: -
cdr3_aa: CASSLGTGPDTQYF
cdr3_nt: TGCGCCAGCAGCCTCGGGACAGGTCCAGATACGCAGTATTTT

j_call: TRBJ2-3
d_call: TRBD2
v_call: TRBV19
clone_size: -
cdr3_aa: CASRGWSGADTQYF
cdr3_nt: TGTGCCAGTAGGGGGTGGAGCGGGGCAGATACGCAGTATTTT

j_call: TRBJ1-5
d_call: TRBD1
v_call: TRBV7-8
clone_size: -
cdr3_aa: CASSLEGQGIRQPQHF
cdr3_nt: TGTGCCAGCAGCTTAGAAGGACAGGGTATCCGGCAGCCCCAGCATTTT

j_call: TRBJ2-5
d_call: TRBD2
v_call: TRBV3-1/TRBV3-2
clone_size: -
cdr3_aa: CASGPRSGGESETQYF
cdr3_nt: TGTGCCAGCGGCCCACGGAGCGGGGGGGAGTCAGAGACCCAGTACTTC

j_call: TRBJ2-5
d_call: -
v_call: TRBV7-3
clone_size: -
cdr3_aa: CASSLTYGGEETQYF
cdr3_nt: TGTGCCAGCAGCTTAACGTACGGCGGGGAGGAGACCCAGTACTTC

j_call: TRBJ2-1
d_call: -
v_call: TRBV2
clone_size: once
cdr3_aa: CASIRQERNEQFF
cdr3_nt: TGTGCCAGCATCCGACAGGAACGCAATGAGCAGTTCTTC

j_call: TRBJ2-1
d_call: TRBD2
v_call: TRBV27
clone_size: -
cdr3_aa: CASSTLAGGTYNEQFF
cdr3_nt: TGTGCCAGCAGTACACTAGCGGGGGGAACCTACAATGAGCAGTTCTTC

j_call: TRBJ2-1
d_call: TRBD2
v_call: TRBV5-1
clone_size: -
cdr3_aa: CASSGGLAGYNEQFF
cdr3_nt: TGCGCCAGCAGCGGGGGACTAGCGGGATACAATGAGCAGTTCTTC

j_call: TRBJ2-3
d_call: TRBD2
v_call: TRBV7-8
clone_size: -
cdr3_aa: CASSLVSGGATDTQYF
cdr3_nt: TGTGCCAGCAGCTTAGTTAGCGGGGGGGCCACAGATACGCAGTATTTT

j_call: TRBJ2-1
d_call: -
v_call: TRBV7-6
clone_size: -
cdr3_aa: CASSLVQGASGEQFF
cdr3_nt: TGTGCCAGCAGCTTAGTACAGGGTGCGTCGGGTGAGCAGTTCTTC

j_call: TRBJ1-4
d_call: -
v_call: TRBV6-5
clone_size: -
cdr3_aa: CASCIGGREHEKLFF
cdr3_nt: TGTGCCAGCTGTATTGGGGGCAGGGAACATGAAAAACTGTTTTTT

j_call: TRBJ1-5
d_call: -
v_call: TRBV5-6
clone_size: -
cdr3_aa: CASSLGASGAGNNQPQHF
cdr3_nt: TGTGCCAGCAGCTTGGGGGCTAGCGGAGCAGGGAACAATCAGCCCCAGCATTTT

j_call: TRBJ1-2
d_call: TRBD1
v_call: TRBV18
clone_size: -
cdr3_aa: CASSQRVHRGGVGGYTF
cdr3_nt: TGTGCCAGCTCACAACGCGTCCACAGGGGCGGGGTAGGTGGCTACACCTTC

j_call: TRBJ1-3
d_call: -
v_call: TRBV7-8
clone_size: -
cdr3_aa: CASSLGGRNSGNTIYF
cdr3_nt: TGTGCCAGCAGCTTGGGGGGACGGAACTCTGGAAACACCATATATTTT

j_call: TRBJ1-6
d_call: -
v_call: TRBV30
clone_size: -
cdr3_aa: CAWTVDNSPLHF
cdr3_nt: TGTGCCTGGACGGTGGATAATTCACCCCTCCACTTT

j_call: TRBJ1-5
d_call: -
v_call: TRBV6-4
clone_size: -
cdr3_aa: CASLLGGRDSNQPQHF
cdr3_nt: TGTGCCAGCCTTCTTGGGGGCAGGGATAGCAATCAGCCCCAGCATTTT

j_call: TRBJ1-3
d_call: -
v_call: TRBV7-2
clone_size: once
cdr3_aa: CASSRGAENTIYF
cdr3_nt: TGTGCCAGCAGCCGGGGGGCAGAGAACACCATATATTTT

j_call: TRBJ1-1
d_call: TRBD1
v_call: TRBV3-1/TRBV3-2
clone_size: -
cdr3_aa: CASSPGGAPAEAFF
cdr3_nt: TGTGCCAGCAGCCCAGGGGGCGCACCGGCTGAAGCTTTCTTT

j_call: TRBJ1-2
d_call: TRBD1
v_call: TRBV2
clone_size: -
cdr3_aa: CASNTGERYGYTF
cdr3_nt: TGTGCCAGCAACACAGGGGAGCGATATGGCTACACCTTC

j_call: TRBJ2-2
d_call: -
v_call: TRBV7-9
clone_size: -
cdr3_aa: CASSPTQGWQGTGELFF
cdr3_nt: TGTGCCAGCAGCCCCACACAGGGCTGGCAAGGTACCGGGGAGCTGTTTTTT

j_call: TRBJ1-2
d_call: -
v_call: TRBV6-5
clone_size: once
cdr3_aa: CASSTPRDGYTF
cdr3_nt: TGTGCCAGCAGTACACCCCGGGATGGCTACACCTTC

j_call: TRBJ1-2
d_call: -
v_call: TRBV30
clone_size: -
cdr3_aa: CAWGQTNYGYTF
cdr3_nt: TGTGCCTGGGGACAGACTAACTATGGCTACACCTTC

j_call: TRBJ1-5
d_call: -
v_call: TRBV7-6
clone_size: -
cdr3_aa: CASSLTGDSNQPQHF
cdr3_nt: TGTGCCAGCAGCTTGACAGGTGATAGCAATCAGCCCCAGCATTTT

j_call: TRBJ1-6
d_call: -
v_call: TRBV6-1
clone_size: once
cdr3_aa: CASSEAEGGHSPLHF
cdr3_nt: TGTGCCAGCAGTGAAGCTGAGGGTGGTCATTCACCCCTCCACTTT

j_call: TRBJ1-1
d_call: -
v_call: TRBV6-5
clone_size: -
cdr3_aa: CASSYSRTQNTEAFF
cdr3_nt: TGTGCCAGCAGTTACTCGAGGACACAAAACACTGAAGCTTTCTTT

j_call: TRBJ2-1
d_call: TRBD2
v_call: TRBV7-2
clone_size: -
cdr3_aa: CASSLSGGSYNEQFF
cdr3_nt: TGTGCCAGCAGCTTATCGGGAGGCTCCTACAATGAGCAGTTCTTC

j_call: TRBJ2-1
d_call: TRBD2
v_call: TRBV27
clone_size: few
cdr3_aa: CASRLGGSSYNEQFF
cdr3_nt: TGTGCCAGCAGGCTGGGAGGGAGCTCCTACAATGAGCAGTTCTTC

j_call: TRBJ2-3
d_call: -
v_call: TRBV20-1
clone_size: -
cdr3_aa: CSATTDTQYF
cdr3_nt: TGCAGTGCCACAACAGATACGCAGTATTTT

j_call: TRBJ2-1
d_call: TRBD2
v_call: TRBV29-1
clone_size: once
cdr3_aa: CSVEGPSGRSDGEQFF
cdr3_nt: TGCAGCGTTGAAGGCCCTAGCGGGAGGTCCGATGGCGAGCAGTTCTTC

j_call: TRBJ1-6
d_call: -
v_call: TRBV7-9
clone_size: -
cdr3_aa: CASSFVRGDSPLHF
cdr3_nt: TGTGCCAGCAGCTTTGTCAGGGGAGATTCACCCCTCCACTTT

j_call: TRBJ2-7
d_call: -
v_call: TRBV6-5
clone_size: -
cdr3_aa: CASSYGGVGSYEQYF
cdr3_nt: TGTGCCAGCAGTTACGGAGGGGTGGGGTCCTACGAGCAGTACTTC